Listed below are T cell receptor beta chains from one sample, sequenced in a study of CD8 T cells in ankylosing spondylitis. In TCRdb, the 5' RACE reads were re-called with MiXCR into one record per CDR3 protein. The sample records some 250,000 distinct CDR3 sequences, 20% to 30% being singletons. The sample consisted of blood, either unsorted or a sorted T cell fraction (not recorded which). These receptors all stem from a male donor with ankylosing spondylitis or in good health (not recorded which). The CDR3 runs from the conserved cysteine through the conserved F or W. Each record gives: clone size, V gene, D gene, J gene, CDR3 length, CDR3 protein, CDR3 DNA. D genes are given only for firm matches. Clone size appears in some rows only: once, few, many, or a class for an expanded clone.

>many|TRBV5-1|TRBD2|TRBJ2-1|14
CASSSGGAYNEQFF
TGCGCCAGCAGCTCCGGGGGGGCCTACAATGAGCAGTTCTTC
>few|TRBV10-3|NA|TRBJ1-2|14
CAISKTGSNYGYTF
TGTGCCATCAGTAAGACAGGATCTAACTATGGCTACACCTTC
>many|TRBV9|TRBD1|TRBJ1-4|14
CASSVGTANEKLFF
TGTGCCAGCAGCGTTGGGACAGCTAATGAAAAACTGTTTTTT
>NA|TRBV10-2|NA|TRBJ2-1|11
CASSEQNEQFF
TGCGCCAGCAGTGAGCAGAATGAGCAGTTCTTC
>many|TRBV5-1|NA|TRBJ2-3|16
CASSPDKHPYGDTQYF
TGCGCCAGCAGCCCGGATAAACACCCTTATGGAGATACGCAGTATTTT
>NA|TRBV9|TRBD1|TRBJ2-2|17
CASSASGQGLYGGELFF
TGTGCCAGCAGCGCCTCGGGACAGGGGCTGTATGGCGGGGAGCTGTTTTTT
>NA|TRBV7-9|TRBD2|TRBJ2-1|14
CASSERLAGGEQFF
TGTGCCAGCAGCGAACGACTAGCGGGGGGGGAGCAGTTCTTC
>many|TRBV29-1|NA|TRBJ2-7|11
CSVSEIYEQYF
TGCAGCGTTTCAGAGATATACGAGCAGTACTTC
>NA|TRBV20-1|NA|TRBJ2-3|14
CSATDREGTDTQYF
TGCAGTGCTACCGACAGGGAGGGTACAGATACGCAGTATTTT
>NA|TRBV15|TRBD1|TRBJ2-7|14
CATNSGTGISEQYF
TGTGCCACGAACTCCGGGACAGGTATCTCCGAGCAGTACTTC
>NA|TRBV20-1|TRBD2|TRBJ2-1|13
CSARWVSGGEQFF
TGCAGTGCTAGATGGGTTAGCGGGGGTGAGCAGTTCTTC
>NA|TRBV11-2|NA|TRBJ2-1|13
CASSFPYGNEQFF
TGTGCCAGCAGCTTCCCCTACGGGAATGAGCAGTTCTTC
>once|TRBV12-3/TRBV12-4|NA|TRBJ2-5|13
CASSGGSLKTQYF
TGTGCCAGCAGCGGGGGCAGTTTGAAGACCCAGTACTTC
>many|TRBV20-1|NA|TRBJ2-3|13
CSVRGAQTDTQYF
TGCAGTGTAAGGGGGGCCCAGACAGATACGCAGTATTTT
>many|TRBV20-1|TRBD1|TRBJ2-1|14
CSARVPQGANEQFF
TGCAGTGCTAGAGTACCCCAGGGGGCCAATGAGCAGTTCTTC
>NA|TRBV2|NA|TRBJ2-7|13
CASEQRPSYEQYF
TGTGCCAGCGAACAGAGACCCTCCTACGAGCAGTACTTC
>few|TRBV3-1|TRBD2|TRBJ2-7|15
CASSVTSGGAYEQYF
TGTGCCAGCAGCGTGACTAGCGGGGGGGCCTACGAGCAGTACTTC
>NA|TRBV12-3/TRBV12-4|TRBD1|TRBJ2-5|13
CASRKGQQETQYF
TGTGCCAGCAGGAAGGGACAGCAAGAGACCCAGTACTTC
>NA|TRBV10-3|NA|TRBJ2-7|13
CAIRDDQGREQYF
TGTGCCATCAGGGATGACCAAGGCCGCGAGCAGTACTTC
>NA|TRBV7-2|NA|TRBJ2-1|13
CASSLAGAGLQFF
TGTGCCAGCAGCTTAGCGGGGGCGGGTCTGCAGTTCTTC
>many|TRBV29-1|NA|TRBJ2-5|12
CSVHRDQETQYF
TGCAGCGTTCACAGGGACCAAGAGACCCAGTACTTC
>many|TRBV12-3/TRBV12-4|TRBD1|TRBJ1-4|15
CASSRQGRNGEKLFF
TGTGCCAGCAGCCGACAGGGAAGGAACGGTGAAAAACTGTTTTTT
>many|TRBV20-1|TRBD1|TRBJ2-7|15
CSARPRTGALREQYF
TGCAGTGCAAGACCTAGGACAGGGGCCTTGCGCGAGCAGTACTTC
>many|TRBV25-1|TRBD2|TRBJ2-5|15
CASREASGDQETQYF
TGTGCCAGCAGGGAGGCTAGCGGGGACCAAGAGACCCAGTACTTC
>many|TRBV28|TRBD1|TRBJ1-5|14
CASSQTGGYQPQHF
TGTGCCAGCAGTCAGACAGGGGGTTATCAGCCCCAGCATTTT
>few|TRBV29-1|TRBD1|TRBJ1-2|12
CSGGTAAYGYTF
TGCAGCGGAGGGACAGCGGCCTATGGCTACACCTTC
>NA|TRBV7-2|TRBD2|TRBJ2-1|16
CASSFKSGGAGYEQFF
TGTGCCAGCAGCTTTAAAAGCGGGGGGGCCGGTTATGAGCAGTTCTTC
>few|TRBV6-1|TRBD2|TRBJ2-1|15
CASSQTSGGDNEQFF
TGTGCCAGCAGCCAGACTAGCGGGGGAGACAATGAGCAGTTCTTC
>many|TRBV20-1|NA|TRBJ2-5|11
CSVGGRGTQYF
TGCAGTGTGGGGGGCCGGGGGACCCAGTACTTC
>NA|TRBV20-1|NA|TRBJ2-3|13
CSASGLGGDTQYF
TGCAGTGCTAGTGGTCTTGGTGGGGATACGCAGTATTTT
>many|TRBV3-1|NA|TRBJ2-3|15
CASSHRVVSTDTQYF
TGTGCCAGCAGCCACCGCGTGGTGAGCACAGATACGCAGTATTTT
>many|TRBV30|NA|TRBJ2-3|14
CAWSVKGGTDTQYF
TGTGCCTGGAGTGTAAAAGGGGGCACAGATACGCAGTATTTT
>NA|TRBV15|NA|TRBJ2-5|15
CATSRDFTLAQTQYF
TGTGCCACCAGCAGAGATTTCACTCTAGCCCAGACCCAGTACTTC
>NA|TRBV20-1|NA|TRBJ2-4|15
CSARDPRIAKNIQYF
TGCAGTGCTAGAGATCCCCGGATAGCCAAAAACATTCAGTACTTC
>NA|TRBV6-5|NA|TRBJ1-6|14
CASSTNSYNSPLHF
TGTGCCAGCAGTACGAACTCCTATAATTCACCCCTCCACTTT
>NA|TRBV3-1|TRBD2|TRBJ2-3|19
CASSQEGLGLAGDTDTQYF
TGTGCCAGCAGCCAAGAGGGCCTAGGACTAGCGGGAGACACAGATACGCAGTATTTT
>many|TRBV20-1|TRBD1|TRBJ1-4|15
CSAAIPGQGVEKLFF
TGCAGTGCTGCAATTCCGGGACAGGGGGTTGAAAAACTGTTTTTT
>once|TRBV3-1|NA|TRBJ1-2|14
CASSQDNGYYGYTF
TGTGCCAGCAGCCAAGATAATGGATACTATGGTTACACCTTC
>many|TRBV20-1|NA|TRBJ2-7|12
CSGAGKTYEQYF
TGCAGTGGGGCAGGTAAAACCTACGAGCAGTACTTC
>many|TRBV28|NA|TRBJ1-5|14
CASTGGGNSQPQHF
TGTGCCAGCACAGGTGGGGGTAACAGTCAGCCCCAGCATTTT
>many|TRBV20-1|NA|TRBJ2-1|14
CSARGQANYNEQFF
TGCAGTGCTAGAGGACAGGCGAACTACAATGAGCAGTTCTTC
>NA|TRBV20-1|TRBD1|TRBJ2-4|12
CSARGQENIQYF
TGCAGTGCTAGGGGACAGGAGAACATTCAGTACTTC
>many|TRBV20-1|TRBD1|TRBJ2-1|15
CSASAGQGSYNEQFF
TGCAGTGCTAGCGCAGGACAGGGGTCCTACAATGAGCAGTTCTTC
>NA|TRBV20-1|NA|TRBJ1-6|15
CSARAAGRPNSPLHF
TGCAGTGCTAGAGCGGCAGGGAGGCCAAACTCACCCCTCCACTTT